Below are 8 T cell receptor beta chains sequenced from a single sample in a study of blood T cell repertoires in COVID-19. This table comes from immunoSEQ multiplex PCR, and its TCRdb copy is limited to in-frame clones, with some not included. Among hundreds of thousands of clones listed, 80% to 90% were seen once. The sample consisted of peripheral blood. The receptors stem from a woman aged 50 to 60 with COVID-19, enrolled during active disease.

This chain uses TRBV18 with TRBJ2-5, with 7 bases lining up with TRBD1. J gave up 5 bases and V 3 bases, and 6 bases lay outside the gene matches. Germline V lookup: CDR1 KGHSH, CDR2 LQKENI. The CDR3 covers 14 residues. The CDR3 bases are TGTGCCAGCTCACCCGACAGGGAAGGGGAGACCCAGTACTTC. It translates to CASSPDREGETQYF.

This sequence joins TRBV18 and TRBJ2-2; 7 bases are a match to TRBD1. V shed 5 bases and J 4 bases; nucleotides not matched to a gene: 10. The CDR3 sequence is 16 residues long. Germline CDR1 and CDR2: KGHSH and LQKENI. In nucleotides, the CDR3 is TGTGCCAGCTCAGAACTCAGACAGGGCAGCACCGGGGAGCTGTTTTTT. It encodes CASSELRQGSTGELFF.

The V gene is TRBV29-1, the J gene TRBJ1-2; 10 positions agree with TRBD1. Germline values: CDR1 SQVTM, CDR2 ANQGSEA. V gave up 7 bases and J gave up 6 bases; unmatched junction bases: 11. The length of the CDR3 is 14 residues. The DNA of the CDR3 is TGCAGCGGTGGGAACCCGGGACAGGGGCATGGCTACACCTTC. It codes for CSGGNPGQGHGYTF.

This sequence joins TRBV30 and TRBJ1-1; 9 bases align to TRBD1. This CDR3 contains 15 residues. Trimming at V came to 0 bases and at J to 5 bases, leaving 7 bases not matched to a gene. Germline values: CDR1 GTSNPN, CDR2 SVGIG (reference sequence). This CDR3 reads CAWSVLGDRVTEAFF. The CDR3 nucleotides read TGTGCCTGGAGTGTACTCGGGGACAGGGTAACTGAAGCTTTCTTT.

The V and J genes are TRBV6-5 and TRBJ1-1; 7 bases fit TRBD1. In germline, CDR1 is MNHEY, CDR2 SVGAGI. The CDR3 has 13 residues. The trim removed 9 bases at V and 0 bases at J, leaving 4 bases unmatched. The CDR3 nucleotides are TGTGCCAGTAGACAGGGCTTGAACACTGAAGCTTTCTTT. Protein product: CASRQGLNTEAFF.

CDR3 sequence (DNA): TGTGCCAGCAGCTCGGGACTAGCGGGGACAACGAGCTCCTACAATGAGCAGTTCTTC. Amino acids: CASSSGLAGTTSSYNEQFF. The chain employs TRBV13 and TRBJ2-1; 13 bases agree with TRBD2. Germline V gene data show CDR1 as PRHDT and CDR2 as FYEKMQ (reference sequence). The CDR3 is 19 residues long. J lost 0 bases, V lost 4 bases, and 9 bases had no gene match.

V usage is TRBV30 and J usage is TRBJ1-2; unclear D gene. The CDR3 covers 10 residues. V lost 3 bases and J 5 bases, leaving 4 bases between the germline ends. Germline-derived CDR1 and CDR2 are GTSNPN and SVGIG (reference sequence). For the CDR3, the DNA is TGTGCCTGGAGAACATATGGCTACACCTTC. Translated, it gives CAWRTYGYTF.

This clone was seen just once. The chain couples TRBV2 to TRBJ2-3; 14 positions match TRBD2. CDR3 length: 18 residues. V gave up 6 bases and J gave up 0 bases; unmatched junction bases: 8. Germline lookup yields CDR1 SNHLY and CDR2 FYNNEI. The CDR3 DNA reads as TGTGCCAGCAGACCCGGACTAGCGGGAGGATCTAGCACAGATACGCAGTATTTT. Translating gives CASRPGLAGGSSTDTQYF.